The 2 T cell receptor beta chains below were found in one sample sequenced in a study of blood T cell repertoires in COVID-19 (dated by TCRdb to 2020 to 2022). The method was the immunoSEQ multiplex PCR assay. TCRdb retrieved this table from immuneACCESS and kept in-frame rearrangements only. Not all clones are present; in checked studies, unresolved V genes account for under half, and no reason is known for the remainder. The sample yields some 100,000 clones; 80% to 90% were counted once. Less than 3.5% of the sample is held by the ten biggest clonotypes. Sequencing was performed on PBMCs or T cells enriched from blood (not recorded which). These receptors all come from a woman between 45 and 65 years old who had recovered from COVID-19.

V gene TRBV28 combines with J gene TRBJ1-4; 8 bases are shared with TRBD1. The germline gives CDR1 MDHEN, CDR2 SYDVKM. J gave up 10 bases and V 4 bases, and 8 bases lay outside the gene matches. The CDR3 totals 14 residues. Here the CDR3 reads CASSSGQVVGKLFF. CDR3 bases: TGTGCCAGCAGTTCGGGACAGGTCGTGGGAAAACTGTTTTTT.

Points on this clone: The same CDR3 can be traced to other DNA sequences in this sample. The CDR3 is CASSRTSGSYEQYF. CDR3 bases: TGTGCCAGCAGCCGGACTAGCGGGAGTTACGAGCAGTACTTC. The chain links TRBV3-1 (or the pseudogene TRBV3-2) to TRBJ2-7; the match to TRBD2 covers 13 bases. V was clipped by 4 bases and J by 4 bases; unmatched bases: 1. Germline V gene sequence: CDR1 LGHDT, CDR2 YNNKEL (reference sequence). CDR3 length: 14 amino acids.